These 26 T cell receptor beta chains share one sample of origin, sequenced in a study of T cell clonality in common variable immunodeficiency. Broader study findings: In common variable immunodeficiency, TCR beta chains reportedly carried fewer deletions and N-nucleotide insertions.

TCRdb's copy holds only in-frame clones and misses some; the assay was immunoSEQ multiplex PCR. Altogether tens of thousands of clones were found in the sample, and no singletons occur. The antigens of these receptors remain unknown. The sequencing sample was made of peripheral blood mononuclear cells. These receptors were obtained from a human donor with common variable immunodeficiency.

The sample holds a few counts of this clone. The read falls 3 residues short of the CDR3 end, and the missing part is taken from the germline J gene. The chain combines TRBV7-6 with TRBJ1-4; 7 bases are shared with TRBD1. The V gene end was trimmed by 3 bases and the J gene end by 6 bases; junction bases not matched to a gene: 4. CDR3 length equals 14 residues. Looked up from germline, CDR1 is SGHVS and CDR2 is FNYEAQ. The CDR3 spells CASSFITGDEKLFF. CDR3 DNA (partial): TGTGCCAGCAGCTTCATTACAGGGGATGAAAAA.

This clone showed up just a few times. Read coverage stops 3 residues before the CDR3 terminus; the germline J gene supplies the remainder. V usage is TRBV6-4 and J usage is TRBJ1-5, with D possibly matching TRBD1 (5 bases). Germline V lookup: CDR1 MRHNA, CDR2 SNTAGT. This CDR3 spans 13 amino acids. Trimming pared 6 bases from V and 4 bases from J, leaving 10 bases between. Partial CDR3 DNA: TGTGCCAGCAGCCAGGGTAATAATCAGCCC. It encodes CASSQGNNQP. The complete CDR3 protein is CASSQGNNQPQHF.

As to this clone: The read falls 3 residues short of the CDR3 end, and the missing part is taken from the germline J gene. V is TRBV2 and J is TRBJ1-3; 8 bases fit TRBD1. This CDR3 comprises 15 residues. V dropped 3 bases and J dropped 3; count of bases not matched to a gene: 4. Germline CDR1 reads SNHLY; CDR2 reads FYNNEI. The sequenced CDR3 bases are TGTGCCAGCAGTGATCAGGGGGCGGTTGGAAACACC. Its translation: CASSDQGAVGNT. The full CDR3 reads CASSDQGAVGNTIYF.

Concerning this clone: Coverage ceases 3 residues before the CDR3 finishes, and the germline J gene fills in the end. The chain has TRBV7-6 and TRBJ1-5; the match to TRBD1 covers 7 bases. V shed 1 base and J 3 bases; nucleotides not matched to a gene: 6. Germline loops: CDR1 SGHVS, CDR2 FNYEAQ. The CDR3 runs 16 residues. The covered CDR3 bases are TGTGCCAGCAGCTTAGAAGAGGGGGCTAACAATCAGCCC. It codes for CASSLEEGANNQP. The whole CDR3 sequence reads CASSLEEGANNQPQHF. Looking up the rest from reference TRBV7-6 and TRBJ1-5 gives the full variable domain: GAGVSQSPRYKVTKRGQDVALRCDPISGHVSLYWYRQALGQGPEFLTYFNYEAQQDKSGLPNDRFSAERPEGSISTLTIQRTEQRDSAMYRCASSLEEGANNQPQHFGDGTRLSIL.

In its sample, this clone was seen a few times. CDR3 sequence: CASSYQGNQPQHF. Incomplete CDR3 DNA: TGTGCCAGCAGCTATCAGGGCAATCAGCCC. The chain uses TRBV7-9 and TRBJ1-5; D gene uncertain. The CDR3 goes on 3 residues after the read ends, and that part is filled in from the germline J gene. Germline V gives CDR1 SEHNR, CDR2 FQNEAQ (reference sequence). The V gene lost 4 bases and the J gene lost 2 bases, with 6 bases spanning the gap. The CDR3 covers 13 residues.

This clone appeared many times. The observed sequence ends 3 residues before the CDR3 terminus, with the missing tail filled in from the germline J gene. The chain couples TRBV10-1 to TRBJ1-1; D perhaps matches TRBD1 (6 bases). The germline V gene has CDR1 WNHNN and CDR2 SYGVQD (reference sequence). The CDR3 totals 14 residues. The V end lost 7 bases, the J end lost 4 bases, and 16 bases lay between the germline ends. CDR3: CASTYDRRSTEAFF. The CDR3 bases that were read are TGCGCCAGCACCTATGACAGGAGAAGCACTGAA.

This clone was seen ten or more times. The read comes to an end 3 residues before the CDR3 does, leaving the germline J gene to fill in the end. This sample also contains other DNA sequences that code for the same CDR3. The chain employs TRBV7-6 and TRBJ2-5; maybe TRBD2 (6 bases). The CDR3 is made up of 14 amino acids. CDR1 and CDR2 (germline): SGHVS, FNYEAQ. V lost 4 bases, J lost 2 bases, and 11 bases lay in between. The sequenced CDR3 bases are TGTGCCAGCAGCTCAGGGACTGGGCAAGAGACC. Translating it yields CASSSGTGQET. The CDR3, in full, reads CASSSGTGQETQYF.

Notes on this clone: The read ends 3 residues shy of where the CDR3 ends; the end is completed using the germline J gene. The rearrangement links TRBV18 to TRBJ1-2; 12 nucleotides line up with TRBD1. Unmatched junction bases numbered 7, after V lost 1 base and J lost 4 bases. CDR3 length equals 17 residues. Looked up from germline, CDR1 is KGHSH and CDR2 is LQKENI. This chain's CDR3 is CASSPLGTGGPSYGYTF. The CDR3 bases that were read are TGTGCCAGCTCACCACTAGGGACAGGGGGCCCAAGCTATGGC. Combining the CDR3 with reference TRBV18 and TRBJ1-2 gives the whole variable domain NAGVMQNPRHLVRRRGQEARLRCSPMKGHSHVYWYRQLPEEGLKFMVYLQKENIIDESGMPKERFSAEFPKEGPSILRIQQVVRGDSAAYFCASSPLGTGGPSYGYTFGSGTRLTVV.

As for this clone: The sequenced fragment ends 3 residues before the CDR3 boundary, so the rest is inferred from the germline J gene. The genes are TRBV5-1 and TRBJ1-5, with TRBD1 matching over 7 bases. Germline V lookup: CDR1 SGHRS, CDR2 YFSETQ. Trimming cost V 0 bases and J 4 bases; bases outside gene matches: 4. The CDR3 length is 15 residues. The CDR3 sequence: CASSLAGQKNQPQHF. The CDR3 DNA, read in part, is TGCGCCAGCAGCTTGGCGGGACAGAAAAATCAGCCC.

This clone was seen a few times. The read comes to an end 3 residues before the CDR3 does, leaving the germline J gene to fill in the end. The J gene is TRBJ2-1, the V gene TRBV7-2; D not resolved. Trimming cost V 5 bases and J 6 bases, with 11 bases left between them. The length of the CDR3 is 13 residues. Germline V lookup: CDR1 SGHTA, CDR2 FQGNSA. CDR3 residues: CASSPGSFNEQFF. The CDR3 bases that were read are TGTGCCAGCAGCCCCGGGTCTTTCAATGAG. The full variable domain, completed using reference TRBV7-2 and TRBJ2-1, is GAGVSQSPSNKVTEKGKDVELRCDPISGHTALYWYRQSLGQGLEFLIYFQGNSAPDKSGLPSDRFSAERTGGSVSTLTIQRTQQEDSAVYLCASSPGSFNEQFFGPGTRLTVL.

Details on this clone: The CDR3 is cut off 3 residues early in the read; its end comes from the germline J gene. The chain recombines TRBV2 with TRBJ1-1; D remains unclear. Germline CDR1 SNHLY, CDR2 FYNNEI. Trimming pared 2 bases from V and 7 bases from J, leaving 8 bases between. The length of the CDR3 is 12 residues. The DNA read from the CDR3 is TGTGCCAGCAGTGAATCACACCGTGAA. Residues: CASSESHRE. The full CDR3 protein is CASSESHREAFF. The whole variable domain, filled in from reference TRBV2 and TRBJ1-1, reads EPEVTQTPSHQVTQMGQEVILRCVPISNHLYFYWYRQILGQKVEFLVSFYNNEISEKSEIFDDQFSVERPDGSNFTLKIRSTKLEDSAMYFCASSESHREAFFGQGTRLTVV.

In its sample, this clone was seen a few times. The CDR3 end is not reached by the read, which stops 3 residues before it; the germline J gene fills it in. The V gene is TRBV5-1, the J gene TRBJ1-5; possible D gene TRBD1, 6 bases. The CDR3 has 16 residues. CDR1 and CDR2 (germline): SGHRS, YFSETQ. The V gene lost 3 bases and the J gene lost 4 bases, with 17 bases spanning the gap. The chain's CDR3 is CASSWGLGGGNQPQHF. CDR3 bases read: TGCGCCAGCAGCTGGGGCCTAGGGGGTGGTAATCAGCCC.

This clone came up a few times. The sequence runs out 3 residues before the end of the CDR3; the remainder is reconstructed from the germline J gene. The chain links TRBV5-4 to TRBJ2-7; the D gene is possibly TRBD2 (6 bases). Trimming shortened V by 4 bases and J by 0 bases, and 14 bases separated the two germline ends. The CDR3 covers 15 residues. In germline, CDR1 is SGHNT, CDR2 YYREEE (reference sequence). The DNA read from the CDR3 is TGTGCCAGCAGCCTTTTGACGGGGGTCTCCTACGAG. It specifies CASSLLTGVSYE. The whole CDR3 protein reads CASSLLTGVSYEQYF.

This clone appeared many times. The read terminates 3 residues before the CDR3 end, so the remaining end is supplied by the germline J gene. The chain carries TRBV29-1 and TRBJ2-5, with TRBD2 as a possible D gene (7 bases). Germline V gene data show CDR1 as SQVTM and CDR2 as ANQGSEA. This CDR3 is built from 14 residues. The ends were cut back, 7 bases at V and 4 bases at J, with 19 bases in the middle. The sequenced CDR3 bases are TGCAGCGGGGGGGGGCGGTCTCGTACAGAGACC. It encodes CSGGGRSRTET. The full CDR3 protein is CSGGGRSRTETQYF.

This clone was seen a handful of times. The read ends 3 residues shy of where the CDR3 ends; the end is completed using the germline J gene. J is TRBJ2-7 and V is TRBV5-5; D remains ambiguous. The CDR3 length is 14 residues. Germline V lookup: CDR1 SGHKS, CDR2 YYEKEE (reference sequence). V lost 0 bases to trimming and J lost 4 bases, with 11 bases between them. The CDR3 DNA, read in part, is TGTGCCAGCAGCTTGGCCGTCGTCCCGTACGAG. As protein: CASSLAVVPYE. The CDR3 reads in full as CASSLAVVPYEQYF.

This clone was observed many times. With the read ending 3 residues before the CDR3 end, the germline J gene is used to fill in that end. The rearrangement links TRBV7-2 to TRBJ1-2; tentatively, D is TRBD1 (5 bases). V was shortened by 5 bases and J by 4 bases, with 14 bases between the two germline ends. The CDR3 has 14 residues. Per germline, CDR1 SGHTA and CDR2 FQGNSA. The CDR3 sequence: CASSRGEGSYGYTF. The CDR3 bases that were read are TGTGCCAGCAGCCGGGGGGAGGGGAGCTATGGC.

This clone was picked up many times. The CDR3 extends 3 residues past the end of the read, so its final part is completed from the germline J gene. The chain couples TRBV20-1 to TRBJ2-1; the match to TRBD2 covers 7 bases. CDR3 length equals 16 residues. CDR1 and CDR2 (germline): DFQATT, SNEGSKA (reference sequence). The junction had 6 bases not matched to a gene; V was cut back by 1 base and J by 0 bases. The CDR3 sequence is CSARVAGESSYNEQFF. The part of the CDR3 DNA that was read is TGCAGTGCTAGAGTCGCGGGGGAGTCCTCCTACAATGAG.

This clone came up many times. The sequenced CDR3 bases are TGTGCCAGCTCACGACAGGGCAAGGATCAGCCC. Protein: CASSRQGKDQP. The full CDR3 reads CASSRQGKDQPQHF. The rearrangement links TRBV18 to TRBJ1-5, with 7 bases aligning to TRBD1. The read ends 3 residues early relative to the CDR3; the germline J gene fills the gap. V trimming: 4 bases; J trimming: 5 bases; junction bases outside the gene matches: 5. Germline V gene lookup returns CDR1 KGHSH and CDR2 LQKENI. The CDR3 is 14 residues long. Drawing the rest from reference TRBV18 and TRBJ1-5, the complete variable domain is NAGVMQNPRHLVRRRGQEARLRCSPMKGHSHVYWYRQLPEEGLKFMVYLQKENIIDESGMPKERFSAEFPKEGPSILRIQQVVRGDSAAYFCASSRQGKDQPQHFGDGTRLSIL.

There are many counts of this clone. CDR3 amino acids: CASSRAGQGKDTEAFF. The part of the CDR3 DNA that was read is TGTGCCAGCTCACGAGCAGGACAGGGCAAGGACACTGAA. The chain uses TRBV18 and TRBJ1-1, with 8 bases matching TRBD1. The read ends 3 residues before the CDR3 terminus; that terminus is restored from the germline J gene. The CDR3 is made up of 16 amino acids. In germline, CDR1 is KGHSH, CDR2 LQKENI. The ends lost 4 bases at V and 3 bases at J; junction bases unmatched: 10.

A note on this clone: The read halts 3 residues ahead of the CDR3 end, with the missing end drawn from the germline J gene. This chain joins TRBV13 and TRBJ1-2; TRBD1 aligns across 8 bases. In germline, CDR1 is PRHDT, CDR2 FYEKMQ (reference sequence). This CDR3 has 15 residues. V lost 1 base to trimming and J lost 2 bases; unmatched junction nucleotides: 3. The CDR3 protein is CASSLAGTGNYGYTF. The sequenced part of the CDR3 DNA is TGTGCCAGCAGCTTAGCCGGGACAGGAAACTATGGC.

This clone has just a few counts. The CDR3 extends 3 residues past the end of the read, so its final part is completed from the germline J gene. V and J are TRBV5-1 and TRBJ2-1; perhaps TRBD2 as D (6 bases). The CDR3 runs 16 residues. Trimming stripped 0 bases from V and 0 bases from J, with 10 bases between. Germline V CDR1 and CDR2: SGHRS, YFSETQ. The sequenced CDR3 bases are TGCGCCAGCAGCTTGGCCGGGGGTAACTCCTACAATGAG. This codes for CASSLAGGNSYNE. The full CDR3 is CASSLAGGNSYNEQFF. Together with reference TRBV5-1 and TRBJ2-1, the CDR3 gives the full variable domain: KAGVTQTPRYLIKTRGQQVTLSCSPISGHRSVSWYQQTPGQGLQFLFEYFSETQRNKGNFPGRFSGRQFSNSRSEMNVSTLELGDSALYLCASSLAGGNSYNEQFFGPGTRLTVL.

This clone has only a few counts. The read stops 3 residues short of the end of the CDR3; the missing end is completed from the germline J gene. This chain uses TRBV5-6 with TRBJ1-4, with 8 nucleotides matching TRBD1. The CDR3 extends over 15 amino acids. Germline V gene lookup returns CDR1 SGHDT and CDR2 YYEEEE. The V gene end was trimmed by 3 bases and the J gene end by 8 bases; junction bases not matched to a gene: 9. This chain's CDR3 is CASSSWTGTGEKLFF. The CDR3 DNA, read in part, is TGTGCCAGCAGCTCGTGGACAGGGACAGGCGAAAAA.

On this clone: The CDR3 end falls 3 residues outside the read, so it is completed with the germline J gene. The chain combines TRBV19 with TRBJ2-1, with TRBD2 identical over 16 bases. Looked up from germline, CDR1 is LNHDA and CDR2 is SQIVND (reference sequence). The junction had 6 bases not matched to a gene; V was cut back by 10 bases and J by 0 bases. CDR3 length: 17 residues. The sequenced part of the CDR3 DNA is TGTGCCACCAAGGGACTAGCGGGGGGGAGCTCCTACAATGAG. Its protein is CATKGLAGGSSYNE. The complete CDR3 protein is CATKGLAGGSSYNEQFF.

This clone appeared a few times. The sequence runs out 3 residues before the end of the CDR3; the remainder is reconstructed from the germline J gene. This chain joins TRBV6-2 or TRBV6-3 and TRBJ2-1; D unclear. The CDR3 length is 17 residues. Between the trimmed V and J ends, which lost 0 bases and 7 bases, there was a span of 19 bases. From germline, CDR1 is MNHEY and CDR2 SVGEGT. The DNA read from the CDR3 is TGTGCCAGCAGTTACTCGTATGCTAGTCCAAGTAGTAATGAG. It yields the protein CASSYSYASPSSNE. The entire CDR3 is CASSYSYASPSSNEQFF.

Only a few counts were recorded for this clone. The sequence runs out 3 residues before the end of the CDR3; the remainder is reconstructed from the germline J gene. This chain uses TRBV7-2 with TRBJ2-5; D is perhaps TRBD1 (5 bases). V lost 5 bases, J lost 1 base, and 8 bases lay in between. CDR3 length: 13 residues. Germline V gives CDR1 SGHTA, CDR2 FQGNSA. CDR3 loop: CASSVRVQETQYF. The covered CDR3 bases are TGTGCCAGCAGCGTCAGGGTCCAAGAGACC.

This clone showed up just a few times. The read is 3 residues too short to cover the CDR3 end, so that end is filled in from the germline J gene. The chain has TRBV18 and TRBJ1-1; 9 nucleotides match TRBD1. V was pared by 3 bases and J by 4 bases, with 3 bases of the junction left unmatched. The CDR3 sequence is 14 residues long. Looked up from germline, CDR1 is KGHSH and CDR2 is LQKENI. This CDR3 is CASSPVTGGTEAFF. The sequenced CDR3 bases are TGTGCCAGCTCACCCGTGACAGGGGGCACTGAA.